Presented here are 29 T cell receptor beta chains from one specimen sequenced in a study of radiation and T cells in renal cell carcinoma. Produced via immunoSEQ multiplex PCR; TCRdb's table is partial and in-frame only. The table lists 150,000 or so clones, 88% of them singletons, with 3.5% to 5% in the top ten. The time point here: baseline pretreatment blood. Treatment indicated: 15 Gy SBRT to primary tumor, nephrectomy 4 weeks later. Source: blood, taken from a patient whose treatment included radiotherapy and nephrectomy. All receptors derive from a woman aged 70-85 years with renal cell carcinoma.

V and J are TRBV7-9 and TRBJ1-4, with TRBD1 matching 10 bases. V dropped 7 bases and J dropped 6; count of bases not matched to a gene: 5. The CDR3 covers 14 residues. In germline, CDR1 is SEHNR, CDR2 FQNEAQ (reference sequence). The CDR3 DNA reads as TGTGCCAGCATCGCCGGGACAGGGGATGAAAAACTGTTTTTT. Translating gives CASIAGTGDEKLFF.

The rearrangement uses TRBV2 and TRBJ1-6; possibly TRBD1 for D (6 bases). The length of the CDR3 is 13 residues. The germline CDR1 and CDR2 sequences are SNHLY and FYNNEI. With 10 bases removed from V and 10 bases from J, the gap between germline ends came to 17 bases. In DNA form, the CDR3 reads TGTGCCACAACGGGCAGGGGTGGCTCACCCCTCCACTTT. Protein sequence: CATTGRGGSPLHF. Looking up the rest from reference TRBV2 and TRBJ1-6 gives the full variable domain: EPEVTQTPSHQVTQMGQEVILRCVPISNHLYFYWYRQILGQKVEFLVSFYNNEISEKSEIFDDQFSVERPDGSNFTLKIRSTKLEDSAMYFCATTGRGGSPLHFGNGTRLTVT.

The chain combines TRBV19 with TRBJ1-1; TRBD1 might be the D (5 bases). The CDR3 totals 15 residues. Germline CDR1 LNHDA, CDR2 SQIVND (reference sequence). The ends were cut back, 1 base at V and 0 bases at J, with 9 bases in the middle. CDR3 coding DNA: TGTGCCAGTAGTATAGGGTGGGGGTTGAACACTGAAGCTTTCTTT. This translates into CASSIGWGLNTEAFF.

V is TRBV5-6 and J is TRBJ2-2; a weak D match, TRBD2 (5 bases). The CDR3 sequence is 14 residues long. Germline CDR1 SGHDT, CDR2 YYEEEE. With 7 bases removed from V and 0 bases from J, the gap between germline ends came to 10 bases. The CDR3 DNA reads as TGTGCCAGCGGAGGCTTTACGAACACCGGGGAGCTGTTTTTT. This gives the protein CASGGFTNTGELFF.

The CDR3 coding sequence is TGTGCCTGGAGGGGTCGAGACTATGGCTACACCTTC. As protein: CAWRGRDYGYTF. The chain carries TRBV30 and TRBJ1-2; D is unresolved. The CDR3 runs to 12 residues. Looked up from germline, CDR1 is GTSNPN and CDR2 is SVGIG (reference sequence). V lost 3 bases and J lost 3, with 8 bases in between.

The V gene is TRBV7-8, the J gene TRBJ2-7; possibly TRBD1 for D (5 bases). V lost 0 bases to trimming and J lost 6 bases, with 21 bases between them. Germline assignment: CDR1 SGHVS and CDR2 FQNEAQ. The CDR3 has 17 residues. The CDR3 coding sequence is TGTGCCAGCAGCTTAGCGCTCCGAGTCAAGGTTGGGGCCGAGCAGTACTTC. This translates into CASSLALRVKVGAEQYF.

Written as DNA, the CDR3 is TGTGCCAGCAGCTTACAGGGTGGTGAAAACATTCAGTACTTC. Translated, it gives CASSLQGGENIQYF. This chain joins TRBV5-4 and TRBJ2-4, with D possibly matching TRBD1 (6 bases). V dropped 2 bases and J dropped 5 bases, with 11 bases sitting between them. This CDR3 spans 14 amino acids. CDR1 and CDR2 (germline): SGHNT, YYREEE (reference sequence).

This rearrangement joins TRBV9 to TRBJ1-1; no clear D gene. Trimming removed 4 bases from V and 7 bases from J, with 20 bases in between. CDR3 length equals 15 residues. Germline V lookup: CDR1 SGDLS, CDR2 YYNGEE. The CDR3 DNA follows: TGTGCCAGCAGCCCCCTGGGATTAGAGGGTGTTGAAGCTTTCTTT. It codes for CASSPLGLEGVEAFF.

The rearrangement uses TRBV28 and TRBJ2-7; 12 nucleotides agree with TRBD2. The CDR3 sequence is 15 residues long. Germline-derived CDR1 and CDR2 are MDHEN and SYDVKM. After removal of 6 bases from V and 1 base from J, the junction contained 4 bases not matched to a gene. CDR3 nucleotide sequence: TGTGCCAGCAGCCTAGCGGGGGGGCGTTCCTACGAGCAGTACTTC. Translating gives CASSLAGGRSYEQYF.

The chain joins TRBV9 to TRBJ2-3; D tentatively reads TRBD1 or TRBD2 (5 bases each). The CDR3 extends over 14 amino acids. Between the trimmed V and J ends, which lost 2 bases and 5 bases, there was a span of 12 bases. Germline CDR1 SGDLS, CDR2 YYNGEE. The CDR3 DNA is TGTGCCAGCAGCGTGCCCAGGGCGGGAGATACGCAGTATTTT. It is translated as CASSVPRAGDTQYF.

The gene calls are TRBV5-4 and TRBJ2-1, with 9 bases matching TRBD1. Germline CDR1 is SGHNT and CDR2 is YYREEE (reference sequence). The length of the CDR3 is 13 residues. V lost 7 bases and J lost 3; bases outside the gene matches: 2. The CDR3 reads CASRDRDYNEQFF. In DNA, the CDR3 is TGTGCCAGCCGGGACAGGGACTACAATGAGCAGTTCTTC.

The CDR3 spells CASSEVSGQGLSSNQPQHF. DNA of the CDR3: TGTGCCAGCAGTGAAGTAAGTGGACAGGGGCTAAGTAGCAATCAGCCCCAGCATTTT. The V and J genes are TRBV6-1 and TRBJ1-5; TRBD1 aligns across 9 bases. Germline CDR1 is MNHNS and CDR2 is SASEGT. V dropped 1 base and J dropped 0; count of bases not matched to a gene: 10. The CDR3 loop spans 19 amino acids.

The rearrangement uses TRBV9 and TRBJ1-3; D ambiguous. V dropped 4 bases and J dropped 0 bases, with 14 bases sitting between them. CDR1 SGDLS and CDR2 YYNGEE come from the germline V gene. This CDR3 has 16 amino acids. CDR3 sequence: CASSPVQDFSGNTIYF. The CDR3 DNA sequence: TGTGCCAGCAGCCCCGTCCAGGATTTCTCTGGAAACACCATATATTTT.

The J gene is TRBJ1-6, the V gene TRBV11-3, with 9 bases matching TRBD1. CDR3 length: 15 amino acids. Germline lookup yields CDR1 SGHNT and CDR2 YENEEA. V lost 5 bases to trimming and J lost 5 bases; unmatched junction nucleotides: 4. CDR3 nucleotides: TGTGCCAGCAGCCCTCGGACAGGGGATAATTCACCCCTCCACTTT. Protein product: CASSPRTGDNSPLHF.

In this sample, this clone turned up once. The V and J genes are TRBV5-6 and TRBJ2-7; no reliable D call. The germline V gene has CDR1 SGHDT and CDR2 YYEEEE. V was cut by 1 base and J by 3 bases, with 23 bases left in between. The CDR3 is made up of 18 amino acids. The CDR3 protein is CASSLSLRKKSGLYEQYF. CDR3 bases: TGTGCCAGCAGCTTGTCTCTGAGGAAGAAGTCGGGCCTCTACGAGCAGTACTTC.

The V gene is TRBV10-1, the J gene TRBJ1-6; TRBD1 matches at 7 bases. Trimming cost V 8 bases and J 5 bases; bases outside gene matches: 6. From germline, CDR1 is WNHNN and CDR2 SYGVQD (reference sequence). This CDR3 has 14 amino acids. The CDR3 protein is CASLYRGHNSPLHF. CDR3 nucleotide sequence: TGCGCCAGCCTTTACAGGGGCCATAATTCACCCCTCCACTTT.

The genes are TRBV19 and TRBJ2-7; D is ambiguous. Germline V gene data show CDR1 as LNHDA and CDR2 as SQIVND (reference sequence). V dropped 0 bases and J dropped 2 bases, with 5 bases sitting between them. The CDR3 contains 13 residues. CDR3: CASSIDVAYEQYF. The CDR3 coding sequence is TGTGCCAGTAGTATAGACGTCGCCTACGAGCAGTACTTC.

This clone was picked up a small number of times. For the CDR3, the DNA is TGTGCCAGCAGCTTACTAGGACAGGGGGCGGGGACCCAGTACTTC. Translating it yields CASSLLGQGAGTQYF. The rearrangement joins TRBV7-2 to TRBJ2-5; 11 bases agree with TRBD1. The germline V gene has CDR1 SGHTA and CDR2 FQGNSA. V lost 2 bases, J lost 7 bases, and 6 bases stayed unmatched. The CDR3 contains 15 residues.

As regards this clone: This CDR3 is also generated by other DNA sequences in the sample. The chain's CDR3 is CASSQVGGAGYTF. CDR3 nucleotides: TGTGCCAGCAGCCAAGTAGGAGGGGCCGGCTACACCTTC. V is TRBV14 and J is TRBJ1-2, with a weak D call TRBD1 (5 bases). Per germline, CDR1 SGHDN and CDR2 FVKESK. The CDR3 totals 13 residues. Trimming stripped 1 base from V and 8 bases from J, with 11 bases between.

The chain recombines TRBV28 with TRBJ1-3; D not resolved. The CDR3 contains 14 residues. V was trimmed by 3 bases and J by 0 bases, leaving 6 bases between them. Germline V gives CDR1 MDHEN, CDR2 SYDVKM. CDR3 coding DNA: TGTGCCAGCAGTTTTTTCAGCTCTGGAAACACCATATATTTT. This codes for CASSFFSSGNTIYF. Full variable domain (outside the CDR3, taken from reference TRBV28 and TRBJ1-3): DVKVTQSSRYLVKRTGEKVFLECVQDMDHENMFWYRQDPGLGLRLIYFSYDVKMKEKGDIPEGYSVSREKKERFSLILESASTNQTSMYLCASSFFSSGNTIYFGEGSWLTVV.

This clone appeared once. The chain combines TRBV19 with TRBJ2-1; tentative D call: TRBD2 (7 bases). V shed 7 bases and J shed 4 bases, with 26 bases lying between them. CDR3 length: 18 amino acids. CDR1 and CDR2 (germline): LNHDA, SQIVND (reference sequence). The DNA for the CDR3 is TGTGCCAGTACCCCGAGGGGGAGCGGGGCGATGATATACAATGAGCAGTTCTTC. It specifies CASTPRGSGAMIYNEQFF.

This clone was found a few times. The V call is TRBV19, the J call TRBJ1-3; 7 bases agree with TRBD1. The germline V gene encodes CDR1 LNHDA and CDR2 SQIVND (reference sequence). V lost 5 bases, J lost 2 bases, and 0 bases stayed unmatched. The CDR3 runs 13 residues. CDR3 nucleotide sequence: TGTGCCAGTAGTGGGACAGCTGGAAACACCATATATTTT. Translating gives CASSGTAGNTIYF.

J is TRBJ2-5 and V is TRBV4-1; TRBD1 matches 7 bases. V lost 0 bases, J lost 1 base, and 5 bases stayed unmatched. The length of the CDR3 is 16 residues. Germline V CDR1 and CDR2: MGHRA, YSYEKL. The CDR3 bases are TGCGCCAGCAGCCAAGAGACGGGACAGCCCCAAGAGACCCAGTACTTC. This codes for CASSQETGQPQETQYF.

In DNA form, the CDR3 reads TGTGCCAGCAGCGAACGGACGAACACTGAAGCTTTCTTT. Protein: CASSERTNTEAFF. The chain carries TRBV13 and TRBJ1-1; D gene uncertain. The V end lost 5 bases, the J end lost 1 base, and 8 bases lay between the germline ends. This CDR3 has 13 amino acids. Germline-derived CDR1 and CDR2 are PRHDT and FYEKMQ (reference sequence).

V usage is TRBV5-6 and J usage is TRBJ2-7; possibly TRBD1 for D (5 bases). Germline-derived CDR1 and CDR2 are SGHDT and YYEEEE. This CDR3 is built from 14 residues. The V gene lost 2 bases and the J gene lost 0 bases, with 9 bases spanning the gap. This CDR3 is CASSLYRSSYEQYF. The DNA of the CDR3 is TGTGCCAGCAGCTTATACAGGAGCTCCTACGAGCAGTACTTC.

The chain employs TRBV5-6 and TRBJ2-5, with 10 bases matching TRBD1. From germline, CDR1 is SGHDT and CDR2 YYEEEE. V gave up 4 bases and J gave up 0 bases; unmatched junction bases: 6. CDR3 length equals 16 residues. The CDR3 DNA follows: TGTGCCAGCAGCCGGGACAGGGGAGCTTACCAAGAGACCCAGTACTTC. It translates to CASSRDRGAYQETQYF.

J is TRBJ1-2 and V is TRBV5-6; D ambiguous. Germline assignment: CDR1 SGHDT and CDR2 YYEEEE. Trimming stripped 0 bases from V and 4 bases from J, with 4 bases between. This CDR3 is 12 amino acids long. CDR3 loop: CASSLGGYGYTF. The CDR3 nucleotides read TGTGCCAGCAGCTTGGGCGGCTATGGCTACACCTTC.

This sequence joins TRBV25-1 and TRBJ1-3; TRBD1 might be the D (5 bases). Trimming pared 6 bases from V and 2 bases from J, leaving 14 bases between. The CDR3 consists of 15 residues. The germline V gene encodes CDR1 MGHDK and CDR2 SYGVNS. The CDR3 DNA is TGTGCCAGCAGCCAAACCACAGGCACTGGAAACACCATATATTTT. Translating it yields CASSQTTGTGNTIYF.

This clone was seen a few times. The rearrangement joins TRBV6-5 to TRBJ1-2; weak D call: TRBD1 (5 bases). The CDR3 spans 13 residues. V lost 5 bases, J lost 3 bases, and 10 bases lay in between. Germline V gene sequence: CDR1 MNHEY, CDR2 SVGAGI. CDR3 sequence: CASSPGRDYGYTF. CDR3 sequence (DNA): TGTGCCAGCAGTCCGGGACGTGACTATGGCTACACCTTC.